The clone carrying this T cell receptor (beta chain) was picked up many times. The sample is drawn from a study of CD8 T cells in ankylosing spondylitis. TCRdb reprocessed the 5' RACE reads via MiXCR and lists one record per CDR3 protein. The table shows roughly 86,000 distinct CDR3 sequences, with about 9.1% occurring only once. This clonotype originated in a male donor with ankylosing spondylitis or in good health (not recorded which). The source material was blood, either unsorted or a sorted T cell fraction (not recorded which).

CDR3 sequence (DNA): TGCGCCAGCAGCTTCGGACAGGGATGGGGCTACACCTTC. It translates to CASSFGQGWGYTF. The chain couples TRBV5-1 to TRBJ1-2; 8 nucleotides match TRBD1. CDR3 length: 13 amino acids. J gave up 8 bases and V 2 bases, and 5 bases lay outside the gene matches. Germline CDR1 reads SGHRS; CDR2 reads YFSETQ.